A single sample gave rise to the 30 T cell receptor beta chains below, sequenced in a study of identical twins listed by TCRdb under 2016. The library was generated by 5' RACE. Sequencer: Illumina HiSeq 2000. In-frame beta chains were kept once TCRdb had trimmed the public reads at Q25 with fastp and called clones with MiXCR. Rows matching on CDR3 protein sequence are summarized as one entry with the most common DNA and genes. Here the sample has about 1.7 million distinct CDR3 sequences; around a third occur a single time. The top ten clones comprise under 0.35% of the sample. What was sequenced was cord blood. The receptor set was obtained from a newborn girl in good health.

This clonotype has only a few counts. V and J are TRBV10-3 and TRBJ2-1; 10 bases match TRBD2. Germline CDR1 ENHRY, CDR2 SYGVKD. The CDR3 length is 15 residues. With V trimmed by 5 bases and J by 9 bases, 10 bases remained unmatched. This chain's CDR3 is CAISPIAGGGSEQFF. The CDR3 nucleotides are TGTGCCATCAGTCCAATAGCGGGAGGAGGTAGTGAGCAGTTCTTC.

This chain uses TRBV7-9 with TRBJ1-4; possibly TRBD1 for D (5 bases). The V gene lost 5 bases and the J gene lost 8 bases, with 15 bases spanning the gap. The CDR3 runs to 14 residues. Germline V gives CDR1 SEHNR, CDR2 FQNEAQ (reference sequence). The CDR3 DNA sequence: TGTGCCAGCAGCCAAGACAGACTAGTGGAAAAACTGTTTTTT. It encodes CASSQDRLVEKLFF.

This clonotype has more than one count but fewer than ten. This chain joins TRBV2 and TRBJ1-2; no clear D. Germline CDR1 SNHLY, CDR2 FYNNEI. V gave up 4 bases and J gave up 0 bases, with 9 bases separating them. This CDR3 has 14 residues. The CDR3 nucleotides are TGTGCCAGCAGTGGGGGAGAGGCTAACTATGGCTACACCTTC. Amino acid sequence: CASSGGEANYGYTF.

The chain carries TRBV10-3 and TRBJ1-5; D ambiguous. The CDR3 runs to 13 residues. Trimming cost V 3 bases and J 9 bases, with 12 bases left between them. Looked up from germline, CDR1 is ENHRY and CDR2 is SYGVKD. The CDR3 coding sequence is TGTGCCATCAGTGACGGGGTGGGTCGGCCCCAGCATTTT. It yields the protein CAISDGVGRPQHF.

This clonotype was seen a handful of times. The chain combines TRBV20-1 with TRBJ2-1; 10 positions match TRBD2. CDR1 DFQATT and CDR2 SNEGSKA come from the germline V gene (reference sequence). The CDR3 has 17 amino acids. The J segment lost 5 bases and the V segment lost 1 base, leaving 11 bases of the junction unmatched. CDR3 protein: CSARALLAGVGDNEQFF. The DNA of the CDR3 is TGCAGTGCTAGAGCCCTCCTAGCGGGAGTCGGGGACAATGAGCAGTTCTTC.

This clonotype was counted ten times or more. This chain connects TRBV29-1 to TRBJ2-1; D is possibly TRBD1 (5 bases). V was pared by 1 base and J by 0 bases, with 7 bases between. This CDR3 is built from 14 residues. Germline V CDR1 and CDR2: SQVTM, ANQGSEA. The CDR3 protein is CSVEGQPSYNEQFF. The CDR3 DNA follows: TGCAGCGTTGAAGGACAGCCCTCCTACAATGAGCAGTTCTTC.

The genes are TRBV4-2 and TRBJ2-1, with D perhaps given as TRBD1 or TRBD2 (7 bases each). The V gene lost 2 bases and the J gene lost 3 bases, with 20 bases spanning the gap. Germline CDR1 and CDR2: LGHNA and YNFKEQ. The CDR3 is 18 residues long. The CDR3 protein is CASSQSPRGRGYYNEQFF. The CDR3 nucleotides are TGTGCCAGCAGCCAATCCCCTAGGGGGCGGGGGTACTACAATGAGCAGTTCTTC.

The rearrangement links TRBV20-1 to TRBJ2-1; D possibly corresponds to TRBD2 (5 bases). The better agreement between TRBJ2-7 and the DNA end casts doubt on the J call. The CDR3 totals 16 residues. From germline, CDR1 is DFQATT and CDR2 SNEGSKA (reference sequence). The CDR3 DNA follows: TGCAGTGCTAGAGATCTCGCAGCTAGCTCCTACAATGAGCAGTACTTC. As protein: CSARDLAASSYNEQYF.

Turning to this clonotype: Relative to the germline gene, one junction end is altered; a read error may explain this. The CDR3 nucleotides read TGTGCCAGCAGTTTTATTGGACAGAGACTATCTGGCTATACCTTC. Translation: CASSFIGQRLSGYTF. The chain is built from TRBV28 and TRBJ1-2; D perhaps matches TRBD1 (6 bases). The CDR3 loop spans 15 amino acids. Germline lookup yields CDR1 MDHEN and CDR2 SYDVKM.

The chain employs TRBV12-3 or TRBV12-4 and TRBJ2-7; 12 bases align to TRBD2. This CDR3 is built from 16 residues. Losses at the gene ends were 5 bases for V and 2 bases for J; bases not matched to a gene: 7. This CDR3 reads CASSPLRLAGAYEQYF. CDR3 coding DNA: TGTGCCAGCAGTCCCCTACGACTAGCGGGAGCCTACGAGCAGTACTTC.

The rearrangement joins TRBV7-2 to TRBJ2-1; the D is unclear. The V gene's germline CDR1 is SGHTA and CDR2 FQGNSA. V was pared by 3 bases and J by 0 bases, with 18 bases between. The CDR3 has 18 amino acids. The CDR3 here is CASSFPLGALSSYNEQFF. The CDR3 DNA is TGTGCCAGCAGCTTTCCGTTAGGAGCGCTTAGCTCCTACAATGAGCAGTTCTTC.

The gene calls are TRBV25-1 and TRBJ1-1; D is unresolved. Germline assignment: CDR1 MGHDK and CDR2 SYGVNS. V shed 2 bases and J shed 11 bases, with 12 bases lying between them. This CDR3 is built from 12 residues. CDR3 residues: CASSEPPRRAFF. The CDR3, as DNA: TGTGCCAGCAGTGAACCGCCCAGACGCGCTTTCTTT. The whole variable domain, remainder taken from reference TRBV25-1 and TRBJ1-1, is EADIYQTPRYLVIGTGKKITLECSQTMGHDKMYWYQQDPGMELHLIHYSYGVNSTEKGDLSSESTVSRIRTEHFPLTLESARPSHTSQYLCASSEPPRRAFFGQGTRLTVV.

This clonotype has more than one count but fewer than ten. The CDR3 is CATSRPGTWIQYF. Written as DNA, the CDR3 is TGTGCCACCAGCAGACCTGGTACTTGGATTCAGTACTTC. V and J are TRBV15 and TRBJ2-4, with D unclear. Trimming removed 2 bases from V and 10 bases from J, with 12 bases in between. Germline lookup yields CDR1 LNHNV and CDR2 YYDKDF (reference sequence). This CDR3 comprises 13 residues.

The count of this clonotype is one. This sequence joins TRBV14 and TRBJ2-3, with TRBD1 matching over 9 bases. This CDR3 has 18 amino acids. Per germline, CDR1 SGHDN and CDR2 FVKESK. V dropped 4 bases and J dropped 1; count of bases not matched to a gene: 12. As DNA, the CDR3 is TGTGCCAGCAGCCGCTGGGACAGGGATCCAAGGGGCACAGATACGCAGTATTTT. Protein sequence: CASSRWDRDPRGTDTQYF.

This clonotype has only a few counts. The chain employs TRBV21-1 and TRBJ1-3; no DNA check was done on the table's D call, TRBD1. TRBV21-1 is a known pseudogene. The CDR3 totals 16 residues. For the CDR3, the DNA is TGTGCCAGCAGCGGGACAGGGGGCCTCTCTGGAAACACCATATATTTT. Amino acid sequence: CASSGTGGLSGNTIYF.

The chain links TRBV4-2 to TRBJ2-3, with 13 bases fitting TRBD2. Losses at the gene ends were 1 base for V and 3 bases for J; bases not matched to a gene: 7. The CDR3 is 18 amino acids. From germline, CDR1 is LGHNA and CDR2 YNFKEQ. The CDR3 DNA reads TGTGCCAGCAGCCAAGCCCGGACTAGCGGGAGTTGGACAGATACGCAGTATTTT. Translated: CASSQARTSGSWTDTQYF.

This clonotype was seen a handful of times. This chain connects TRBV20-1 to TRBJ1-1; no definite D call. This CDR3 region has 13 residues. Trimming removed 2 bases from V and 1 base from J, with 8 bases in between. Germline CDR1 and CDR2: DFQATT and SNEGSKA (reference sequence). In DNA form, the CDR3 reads TGCAGTGCTAGATCGGAGAAGAACACTGAAGCTTTCTTT. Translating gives CSARSEKNTEAFF.

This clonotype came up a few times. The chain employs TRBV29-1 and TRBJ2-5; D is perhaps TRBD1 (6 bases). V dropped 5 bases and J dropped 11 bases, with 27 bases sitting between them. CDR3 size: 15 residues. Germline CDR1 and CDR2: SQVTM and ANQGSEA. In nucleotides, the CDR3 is TGCAGCGTTTCTCAGGGGCTTAGGCAACACAATGAGCAGTACTTC. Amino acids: CSVSQGLRQHNEQYF.

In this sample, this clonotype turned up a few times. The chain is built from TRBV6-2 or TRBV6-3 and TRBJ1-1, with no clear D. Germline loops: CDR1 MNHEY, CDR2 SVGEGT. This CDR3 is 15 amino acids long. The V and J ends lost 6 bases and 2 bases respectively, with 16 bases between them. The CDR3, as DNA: TGTGCCAGCAGGTCCTACAGAGCTTCAAACACTGAAGCTTTCTTT. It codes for CASRSYRASNTEAFF.

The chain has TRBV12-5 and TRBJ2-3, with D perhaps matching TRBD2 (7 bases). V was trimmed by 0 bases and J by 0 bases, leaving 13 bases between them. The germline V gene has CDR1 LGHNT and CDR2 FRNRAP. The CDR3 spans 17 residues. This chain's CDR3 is CASGLVLGGLSTDTQYF. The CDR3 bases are TGTGCTAGTGGTTTGGTACTGGGGGGGCTTAGCACAGATACGCAGTATTTT. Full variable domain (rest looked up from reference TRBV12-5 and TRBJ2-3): DARVTQTPRHKVTEMGQEVTMRCQPILGHNTVFWYRQTMMQGLELLAYFRNRAPLDDSGMPKDRFSAEMPDATLATLKIQPSEPRDSAVYFCASGLVLGGLSTDTQYFGPGTRLTVL.

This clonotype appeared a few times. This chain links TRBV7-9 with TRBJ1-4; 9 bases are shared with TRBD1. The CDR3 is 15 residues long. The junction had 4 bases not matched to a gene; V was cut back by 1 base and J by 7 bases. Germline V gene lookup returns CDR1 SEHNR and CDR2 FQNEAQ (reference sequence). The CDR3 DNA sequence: TGTGCCAGCAGCTTAGGGGACAGGGAGTCTGAAAAACTGTTTTTT. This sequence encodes CASSLGDRESEKLFF.

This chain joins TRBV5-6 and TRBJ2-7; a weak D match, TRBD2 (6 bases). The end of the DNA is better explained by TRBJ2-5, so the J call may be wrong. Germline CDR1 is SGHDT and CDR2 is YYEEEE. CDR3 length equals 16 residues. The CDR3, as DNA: TGTGCCAGCAGCTCGGTGATAGCGGCCCGGGGGGAGACCCAGTACTTC. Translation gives CASSSVIAARGETQYF.

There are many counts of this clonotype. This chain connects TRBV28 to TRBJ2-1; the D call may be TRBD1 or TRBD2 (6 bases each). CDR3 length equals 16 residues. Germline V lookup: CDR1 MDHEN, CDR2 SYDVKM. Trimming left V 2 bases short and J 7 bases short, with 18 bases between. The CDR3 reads CASSLLGYGGGNEQFF. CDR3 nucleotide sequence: TGTGCCAGCAGTTTACTAGGGTATGGAGGGGGGAATGAGCAGTTCTTC. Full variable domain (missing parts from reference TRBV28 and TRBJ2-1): DVKVTQSSRYLVKRTGEKVFLECVQDMDHENMFWYRQDPGLGLRLIYFSYDVKMKEKGDIPEGYSVSREKKERFSLILESASTNQTSMYLCASSLLGYGGGNEQFFGPGTRLTVL.

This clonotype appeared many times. The CDR3 is CASSLGARSDTQYF. In DNA, the CDR3 is TGTGCCAGCAGCTTAGGGGCTAGATCGGATACGCAGTATTTT. This chain joins TRBV11-1 and TRBJ2-3; D unclear. There are 14 residues in the CDR3. The V end was cut by 1 base, the J end by 6 bases, with 11 bases between. CDR1 is SGHAT and CDR2 is FQDESV in the germline V gene (reference sequence).

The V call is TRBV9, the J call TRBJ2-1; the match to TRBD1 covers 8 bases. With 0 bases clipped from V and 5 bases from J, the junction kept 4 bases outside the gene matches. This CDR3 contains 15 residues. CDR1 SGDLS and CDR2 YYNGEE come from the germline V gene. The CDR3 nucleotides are TGTGCCAGCAGCGTAGGGACAGGGAAAAACAATGAGCAGTTCTTC. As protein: CASSVGTGKNNEQFF.

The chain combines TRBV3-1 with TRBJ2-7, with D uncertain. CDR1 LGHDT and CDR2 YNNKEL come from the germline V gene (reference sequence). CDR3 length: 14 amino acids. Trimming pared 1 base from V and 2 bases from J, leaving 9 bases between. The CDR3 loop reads CASSQGGRAYEQYF. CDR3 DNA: TGTGCCAGCAGCCAAGGGGGTAGGGCCTACGAGCAGTACTTC.

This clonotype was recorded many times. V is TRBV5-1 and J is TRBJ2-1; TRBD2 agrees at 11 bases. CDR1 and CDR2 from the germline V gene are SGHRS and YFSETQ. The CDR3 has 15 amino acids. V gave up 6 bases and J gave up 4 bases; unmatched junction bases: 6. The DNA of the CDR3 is TGCGCCAGCACGACCGGGACTAGCGGTTACAATGAGCAGTTCTTC. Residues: CASTTGTSGYNEQFF.

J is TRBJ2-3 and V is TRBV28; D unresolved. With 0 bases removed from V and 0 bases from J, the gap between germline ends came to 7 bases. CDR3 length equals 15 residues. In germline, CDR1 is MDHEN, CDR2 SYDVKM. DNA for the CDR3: TGTGCCAGCAGTTTATGGGTCGCTAGCACAGATACGCAGTATTTT. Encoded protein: CASSLWVASTDTQYF. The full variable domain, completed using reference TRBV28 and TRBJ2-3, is DVKVTQSSRYLVKRTGEKVFLECVQDMDHENMFWYRQDPGLGLRLIYFSYDVKMKEKGDIPEGYSVSREKKERFSLILESASTNQTSMYLCASSLWVASTDTQYFGPGTRLTVL.

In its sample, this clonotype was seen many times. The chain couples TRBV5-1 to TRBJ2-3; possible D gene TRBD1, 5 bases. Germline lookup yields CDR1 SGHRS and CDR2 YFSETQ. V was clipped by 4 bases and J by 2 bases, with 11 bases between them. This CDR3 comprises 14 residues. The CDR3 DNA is TGCGCCAGCAGCATCGACAGAGACACAGATACGCAGTATTTT. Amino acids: CASSIDRDTDTQYF.

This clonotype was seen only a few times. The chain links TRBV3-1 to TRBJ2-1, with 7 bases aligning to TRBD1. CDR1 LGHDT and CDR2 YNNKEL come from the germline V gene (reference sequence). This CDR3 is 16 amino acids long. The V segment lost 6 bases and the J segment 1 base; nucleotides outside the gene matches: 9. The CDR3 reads CASSRTGALSYNEQFF. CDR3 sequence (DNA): TGTGCCAGCAGTCGTACAGGGGCCCTATCCTACAATGAGCAGTTCTTC.